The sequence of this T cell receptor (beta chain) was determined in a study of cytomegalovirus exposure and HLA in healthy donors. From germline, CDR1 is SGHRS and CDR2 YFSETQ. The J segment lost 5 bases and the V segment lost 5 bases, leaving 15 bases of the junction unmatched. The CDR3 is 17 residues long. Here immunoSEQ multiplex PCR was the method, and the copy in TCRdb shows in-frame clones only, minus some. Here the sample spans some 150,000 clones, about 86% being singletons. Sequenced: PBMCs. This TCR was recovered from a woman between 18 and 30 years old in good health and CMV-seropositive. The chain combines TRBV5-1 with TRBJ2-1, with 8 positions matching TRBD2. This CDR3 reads CASSMKITSGTDNEQFF. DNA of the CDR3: TGCGCCAGCAGTATGAAAATAACTAGCGGAACGGACAATGAGCAGTTCTTC.